Below are 28 T cell receptor beta chains sequenced from a single sample in a study of T cells in Graves' hyperthyroidism and ophthalmopathy. From RNA transcripts, TCR beta CDR3 regions were amplified. First-round RT-PCR targeting the TCR CDR3 was performed with the HTBI primer set. TCRdb reprocessed the multiplex PCR reads via MiXCR and lists one record per CDR3 protein. The sample includes about 400,000 distinct CDR3 sequences, 14% of them seen just once. Sequencing used blood. The origin of the receptors is a woman aged 30 to 39 with Graves' ophthalmopathy.

There are many counts of this clonotype. J is TRBJ1-6 and V is TRBV6-1, with 8 bases aligning to TRBD1. Germline CDR1 is MNHNS and CDR2 is SASEGT. The CDR3 is 15 amino acids. V dropped 8 bases and J dropped 8; count of bases not matched to a gene: 11. CDR3 sequence reads: CASGGRQGFDSPLHF. As DNA, the CDR3 is TGTGCCAGCGGAGGCAGACAGGGGTTCGATTCACCCCTCCACTTT.

This clonotype was counted ten times or more. The CDR3 DNA sequence: TGTGCCAGCAGTTGGATCAAAGAGACCCAGTACTTC. This sequence encodes CASSWIKETQYF. V and J are TRBV28 and TRBJ2-5, with D uncertain. The CDR3 contains 12 residues. V lost 4 bases to trimming and J lost 3 bases, with 6 bases between them. CDR1 is MDHEN and CDR2 is SYDVKM in the germline V gene.

This clonotype was recorded at least ten times. This chain connects TRBV6-1 to TRBJ2-2; D is possibly TRBD1 (7 bases). Germline values: CDR1 MNHNS, CDR2 SASEGT. The CDR3 is 18 amino acids. Trimming took 1 base from V and 0 from J, leaving 15 bases between them. CDR3 sequence (DNA): TGTGCCAGCAGTGAAGAGGTGGAGGGGGCGGCGAACACCGGGGAGCTGTTTTTT. It encodes CASSEEVEGAANTGELFF.

This clonotype was counted many times. The chain links TRBV7-8 to TRBJ2-5; unclear D gene. The CDR3 has 12 amino acids. With 5 bases removed from V and 4 bases from J, the gap between germline ends came to 8 bases. The germline V gene encodes CDR1 SGHVS and CDR2 FQNEAQ. The CDR3 region is CASSHSRETQYF. The CDR3, as DNA: TGTGCCAGCAGCCACTCTCGAGAGACCCAGTACTTC. The full variable domain, in which reference TRBV7-8 and TRBJ2-5 provide the parts outside the CDR3, is GAGVSQSPRYKVAKRGQDVALRCDPISGHVSLFWYQQALGQGPEFLTYFQNEAQLDKSGLPSDRFFAERPEGSVSTLKIQRTQQEDSAVYLCASSHSRETQYFGPGTRLLVL.

This clonotype was picked up many times. The chain links TRBV24-1 to TRBJ2-2; no clear D gene. The CDR3 has 13 residues. Trimming left V 9 bases short and J 2 bases short, with 9 bases between. The germline V gene has CDR1 KGHDR and CDR2 SFDVKD. The CDR3 loop is CATADHNTGELFF. Here the CDR3 DNA reads TGTGCCACCGCGGACCATAACACCGGGGAGCTGTTTTTT.

This clonotype was seen ten or more times. The rearrangement uses TRBV19 and TRBJ1-4; 8 bases fit TRBD1. CDR1 and CDR2 (germline): LNHDA, SQIVND (reference sequence). The CDR3 totals 15 residues. V dropped 4 bases and J dropped 8; count of bases not matched to a gene: 9. The CDR3 here is CASSTGTGPREKLFF. The CDR3 DNA reads TGTGCCAGTAGTACCGGGACAGGCCCTAGGGAAAAACTGTTTTTT.

This clonotype was seen at least ten times. The chain links TRBV29-1 to TRBJ1-1; D unclear. The CDR3 is 11 residues long. CDR1 and CDR2 from the germline V gene are SQVTM and ANQGSEA. The germline V and J ends were trimmed by 7 bases and 6 bases, with 12 bases remaining between them. The CDR3 sequence is CSADFRAEAFF. CDR3 sequence (DNA): TGCAGCGCGGACTTTCGGGCTGAAGCTTTCTTT.

The rearrangement uses TRBV19 and TRBJ2-5; no definite D call. In germline, CDR1 is LNHDA, CDR2 SQIVND (reference sequence). V was clipped by 2 bases and J by 4 bases, with 5 bases between them. This CDR3 contains 12 residues. The CDR3 coding sequence is TGTGCCAGTAGTATATCCAGAGAGACCCAGTACTTC. Its translation: CASSISRETQYF.

Of note for this clonotype: Since a much larger clone is just one base distant, this may be a read error. CDR3 coding DNA: TGTGCCAGCAGCTTACCACCACTTGATATTAGCGGGGGGGCCGATTCCTACAATGAGCGGTTCTTC. It encodes CASSLPPLDISGGADSYNERFF. The chain employs TRBV7-9 and TRBJ2-1; 11 nucleotides match TRBD2. Germline V gene sequence: CDR1 SEHNR, CDR2 FQNEAQ (reference sequence). The CDR3 is 22 amino acids.

Ten or more counts support this clonotype. The chain combines TRBV27 with TRBJ1-5; no clear D gene. The CDR3 is made up of 15 amino acids. Germline CDR1 and CDR2: MNHEY and SMNVEV (reference sequence). Deletions cut 1 base from V and 0 bases from J, with 7 bases between. CDR3: CASSLFGGSNQPQHF. DNA for the CDR3: TGTGCCAGCAGTTTATTCGGCGGTAGCAATCAGCCCCAGCATTTT.

The chain is built from TRBV20-1 and TRBJ1-4; tentative D call: TRBD1 (5 bases). V dropped 4 bases and J dropped 8 bases, with 20 bases sitting between them. Germline V gives CDR1 DFQATT, CDR2 SNEGSKA (reference sequence). The length of the CDR3 is 15 residues. The CDR3 protein is CSAILPQGYEEKLFF. The CDR3 DNA is TGCAGTGCTATTCTACCGCAGGGCTATGAAGAAAAACTGTTTTTT.

This clonotype was counted ten times or more. The chain employs TRBV28 and TRBJ1-2, with 8 bases that match TRBD1. The junction had 8 bases not matched to a gene; V was cut back by 7 bases and J by 7 bases. Looked up from germline, CDR1 is MDHEN and CDR2 is SYDVKM. The CDR3 covers 13 residues. CDR3 sequence (DNA): TGTGCCAGCACCCCTCGACAGGGGAGTGGCTACACCTTC. It codes for CASTPRQGSGYTF.

A few counts support this clonotype. The chain carries TRBV12-3 or TRBV12-4 and TRBJ2-1; 9 bases map to TRBD2. The CDR3 contains 15 residues. V shed 3 bases and J 7 bases; nucleotides not matched to a gene: 7. The CDR3 DNA reads TGTGCCAGCAGTTTGGCGGGGGGGCCTCGGAATGAGCAGTTCTTC. As protein: CASSLAGGPRNEQFF.

Many counts were recorded for this clonotype. This CDR3 reads CSGQGVVEQYF. CDR3 nucleotide sequence: TGCAGCGGACAGGGCGTGGTCGAGCAGTACTTC. This chain uses TRBV29-1 with TRBJ2-7; 7 positions match TRBD1. V trimming: 7 bases; J trimming: 6 bases; junction bases outside the gene matches: 6. Germline CDR1 reads SQVTM; CDR2 reads ANQGSEA. The CDR3 has 11 amino acids.

This clonotype was counted at least ten times. V usage is TRBV28 and J usage is TRBJ2-7, with 11 bases that match TRBD2. CDR3 length: 14 amino acids. Germline-derived CDR1 and CDR2 are MDHEN and SYDVKM. Trimming removed 5 bases from V and 5 bases from J; junction bases left unmatched: 5. This CDR3 is CASSDLAGGDEQYF. Here the CDR3 DNA reads TGTGCCAGCAGTGACCTAGCGGGGGGCGACGAGCAGTACTTC.

With respect to this clonotype: The junction differs from germline at one of its ends, possibly a read error. This sequence joins TRBV7-2 and TRBJ1-2, with TRBD1 as a possible D gene (5 bases). This CDR3 comprises 15 residues. Germline V gives CDR1 SGHTA, CDR2 FQGNSA. The CDR3 here is CASSGLFGGFGGYSF. The CDR3 coding sequence is TGTGCCAGCAGCGGGCTCTTTGGGGGGTTCGGTGGCTACTCCTTC.

Ten or more counts support this clonotype. A read error may produce the germline difference seen at one junction end. The chain is built from TRBV4-1 and TRBJ2-2; 14 bases agree with TRBD2. The CDR3 spans 16 residues. Germline CDR1 and CDR2: MGHRA and YSYEKL. The CDR3 bases are TGCGCCAGCGGCCAAGGACTAGCGGGGGGCACCGGGGAGCTGTTTTTT. Its translation: CASGQGLAGGTGELFF.

This chain joins TRBV20-1 and TRBJ2-7; D possibly uses TRBD1 or TRBD2 (6 bases each). With 2 bases removed from V and 11 bases from J, the gap between germline ends came to 19 bases. The germline gives CDR1 DFQATT, CDR2 SNEGSKA (reference sequence). This CDR3 has 13 residues. The CDR3 reads CSARTPSEGEKYF. CDR3 nucleotides: TGCAGTGCTAGAACCCCCTCGGAGGGGGAGAAGTACTTC.

This clonotype has at least ten counts. The gene calls are TRBV27 and TRBJ1-5, with a tentative D call TRBD1 (6 bases). From germline, CDR1 is MNHEY and CDR2 SMNVEV (reference sequence). V was pared by 4 bases and J by 4 bases, with 17 bases between. This CDR3 is 16 amino acids long. The CDR3, as DNA: TGTGCCAGCAGTTCAGGGGATCAGTCTCGGAATCAGCCCCAGCATTTT. Translation: CASSSGDQSRNQPQHF.

There are a few counts of this clonotype. The chain is built from TRBV5-6 and TRBJ2-7; D gene ambiguous. Trimming took 0 bases from V and 3 from J, leaving 10 bases between them. The CDR3 covers 14 residues. The germline CDR1 and CDR2 sequences are SGHDT and YYEEEE. The CDR3 nucleotides read TGTGCCAGCAGCTTGGACATAACCGACTACGAGCAGTACTTC. This sequence encodes CASSLDITDYEQYF. Based on the CDR3 plus reference TRBV5-6 and TRBJ2-7, the full variable domain is DAGVTQSPTHLIKTRGQQVTLRCSPKSGHDTVSWYQQALGQGPQFIFQYYEEEERQRGNFPDRFSGHQFPNYSSELNVNALLLGDSALYLCASSLDITDYEQYFGPGTRLTVT.

In this sample, this clonotype turned up a few times. This chain joins TRBV29-1 and TRBJ1-2; no firm D call. Germline lookup yields CDR1 SQVTM and CDR2 ANQGSEA. The ends were cut back, 4 bases at V and 4 bases at J, with 13 bases in the middle. The CDR3 sequence is 13 residues long. DNA of the CDR3: TGCAGCGTTGCTGGACTAGACCGCTATGGCTACACCTTC. It is translated as CSVAGLDRYGYTF. The full variable domain, its missing parts supplied by reference TRBV29-1 and TRBJ1-2, is SAVISQKPSRDICQRGTSLTIQCQVDSQVTMMFWYRQQPGQSLTLIATANQGSEATYESGFVIDKFPISRPNLTFSTLTVSNMSPEDSSIYLCSVAGLDRYGYTFGSGTRLTVV.

This clonotype was detected many times. This chain connects TRBV20-1 to TRBJ2-1; perhaps TRBD2 as D (6 bases). The germline gives CDR1 DFQATT, CDR2 SNEGSKA (reference sequence). This CDR3 has 14 amino acids. Deletions cut 4 bases from V and 1 base from J, with 11 bases between. CDR3 sequence: CSATGGVSYNEQFF. Written as DNA, the CDR3 is TGCAGTGCTACGGGCGGGGTATCCTACAATGAGCAGTTCTTC.

This clonotype was recorded many times. This chain connects TRBV28 to TRBJ2-1; 9 bases fit TRBD1. Germline-derived CDR1 and CDR2 are MDHEN and SYDVKM. Losses at the gene ends were 5 bases for V and 8 bases for J; bases not matched to a gene: 13. The CDR3 sequence is 16 residues long. The CDR3 bases are TGTGCCAGCAGTACAAAGGGGGACAGGGTAAGCGATGAGCAGTTCTTC. This gives the protein CASSTKGDRVSDEQFF.

Comment on this clonotype: No conserved phenylalanine or tryptophan ends this CDR3, so it is likely a read error. The chain joins TRBV12-5 to TRBJ1-2, with D tentatively TRBD1 (5 bases). CDR1 is LGHNT, CDR2 FRNRAP, per germline. V was shortened by 3 bases and J by 10 bases, with 21 bases between the two germline ends. The CDR3 covers 15 residues. CDR3 nucleotides: TGTGCTAGTGGTTTTGGCGGGGGGAGGGTTAGCGACTACACCATC. The encoded protein is CASGFGGGRVSDYTI.

This clonotype showed up many times. This chain links TRBV28 with TRBJ1-1; a possible D gene is TRBD1 (5 bases). This CDR3 is built from 15 residues. The germline V and J ends were trimmed by 1 base and 1 base, with 10 bases remaining between them. CDR1 MDHEN and CDR2 SYDVKM come from the germline V gene. CDR3 in amino acids: CASSLYPGQNTEAFF. CDR3 sequence (DNA): TGTGCCAGCAGTTTATATCCCGGACAGAACACTGAAGCTTTCTTT.

In its sample, this clonotype was seen many times. The chain has TRBV28 and TRBJ2-2; D uncertain. The CDR3 has 17 amino acids. V shed 3 bases and J shed 2 bases, with 16 bases lying between them. Germline V gives CDR1 MDHEN, CDR2 SYDVKM. The CDR3 protein is CASSFPSLTVNTGELFF. The DNA of the CDR3 is TGTGCCAGCAGTTTTCCCTCACTCACAGTTAACACCGGGGAGCTGTTTTTT.

In its sample, this clonotype was seen many times. The chain combines TRBV2 with TRBJ1-5, with a weak D call TRBD1 (6 bases). The V end lost 5 bases, the J end lost 1 base, and 12 bases lay between the germline ends. The CDR3 is 15 amino acids. Germline CDR1 and CDR2: SNHLY and FYNNEI. DNA for the CDR3: TGTGCCAGCAGTCCCACAGGGCTCAGCAATCAGCCCCAGCATTTT. Protein: CASSPTGLSNQPQHF.

This clonotype was seen more than once but under ten times. The V call is TRBV5-1, the J call TRBJ2-1; 9 bases agree with TRBD2. The V gene's germline CDR1 is SGHRS and CDR2 YFSETQ. The CDR3 runs 16 residues. Trimming cost V 4 bases and J 4 bases; bases outside gene matches: 9. CDR3 sequence reads: CASSLFRTSAYNEQFF. CDR3 sequence (DNA): TGCGCCAGCAGCCTCTTTCGGACTAGCGCTTACAATGAGCAGTTCTTC.